Each of the 11 T cell receptor beta chains below was sequenced from the same sample in a study of cytomegalovirus exposure and HLA in healthy donors. A multiplex PCR was run with 60 Vbeta primers and 13 Jbeta primers. Method: immunoSEQ multiplex PCR; TCRdb's copy keeps in-frame clones and lacks some. The sample lists about 160,000 clones, approximately 80% occurring once. The sequenced sample consisted of PBMCs. The source of these receptors is a man aged 40-49 years in good health and CMV-seronegative.

Remarks on this clone: The sample has other DNA sequences that encode this CDR3 too. The chain couples TRBV15 to TRBJ1-2; D possibly corresponds to TRBD1 (6 bases). Between the trimmed V and J ends, which lost 9 bases and 4 bases, there was a span of 15 bases. This CDR3 comprises 13 residues. The germline gives CDR1 LNHNV, CDR2 YYDKDF (reference sequence). The CDR3 spells CATDREGGYGYTF. CDR3 nucleotide sequence: TGTGCCACGGACCGGGAGGGGGGCTATGGCTACACCTTC.

V and J are TRBV6-5 and TRBJ2-7; 11 nucleotides line up with TRBD2. The CDR3 sequence is 15 residues long. The trim removed 6 bases at V and 3 bases at J, leaving 7 bases unmatched. Germline CDR1 reads MNHEY; CDR2 reads SVGAGI. CDR3 bases: TGTGCCAGCAGCCCTATCACTAGCGGGGGCTACGAGCAGTACTTC. Amino acid sequence: CASSPITSGGYEQYF.

This sequence joins TRBV11-2 and TRBJ2-5, with TRBD2 matching 7 bases. The CDR3 is made up of 14 amino acids. V was pared by 1 base and J by 4 bases, with 3 bases of the junction left unmatched. CDR1 and CDR2 from the germline V gene are SGHAT and FQNNGV. In DNA form, the CDR3 reads TGTGCCAGCAGCTTAGGCGGGGGAGGAGAGACCCAGTACTTC. This translates into CASSLGGGGETQYF.

The rearrangement links TRBV6-4 to TRBJ1-4, with a tentative D call TRBD1 (5 bases). The germline gives CDR1 MRHNA, CDR2 SNTAGT. Trimming stripped 7 bases from V and 3 bases from J, with 15 bases between. This CDR3 contains 15 residues. This chain's CDR3 is CASTTPTESNEKLFF. CDR3 DNA: TGTGCCAGCACGACGCCGACAGAATCTAATGAAAAACTGTTTTTT.

The V and J genes are TRBV28 and TRBJ1-2; D might be TRBD1 (5 bases). Per germline, CDR1 MDHEN and CDR2 SYDVKM. The CDR3 runs 13 residues. V was trimmed by 5 bases and J by 8 bases, leaving 15 bases between them. CDR3 sequence reads: CASSPWAGQGYTF. CDR3 coding DNA: TGTGCCAGCAGTCCCTGGGCAGGGCAAGGCTACACCTTC.

The rearrangement links TRBV7-9 to TRBJ2-7; D may be TRBD1 (6 bases). This CDR3 spans 15 amino acids. Per germline, CDR1 SEHNR and CDR2 FQNEAQ (reference sequence). V lost 2 bases and J lost 0, with 11 bases in between. As DNA, the CDR3 is TGTGCCAGCAGCTTACTAGGACAGTTCTCCTACGAGCAGTACTTC. This encodes CASSLLGQFSYEQYF.

Here the CDR3 reads CASSPGDIQYF. DNA of the CDR3: TGTGCCAGCAGCCCGGGAGACATTCAGTACTTC. The chain uses TRBV9 and TRBJ2-4; D perhaps matches TRBD2 (6 bases). The CDR3 sequence is 11 residues long. The germline V gene has CDR1 SGDLS and CDR2 YYNGEE. Trimming left V 4 bases short and J 8 bases short, with 7 bases between.

This clone appeared a single time. The chain combines TRBV4-1 with TRBJ2-7; tentative D call: TRBD2 (7 bases). V lost 8 bases, J lost 0 bases, and 20 bases lay in between. The length of the CDR3 is 16 residues. Germline CDR1 and CDR2: MGHRA and YSYEKL. DNA for the CDR3: TGCGCCAGCTCTAAGAGGGGGGGCAGCAGCTCCTACGAGCAGTACTTC. This gives the protein CASSKRGGSSSYEQYF.

The chain is built from TRBV11-3 and TRBJ2-2, with 7 bases aligning to TRBD1. The CDR3 totals 14 residues. The V gene's germline CDR1 is SGHNT and CDR2 YENEEA. Trimming took 8 bases from V and 3 from J; bases not matched to a gene: 6. The CDR3 coding sequence is TGTGCCAGCGAACAGGGGCACCACACCGGGGAGCTGTTTTTT. This codes for CASEQGHHTGELFF.

The J gene is TRBJ2-5, the V gene TRBV7-2; a weak D match, TRBD2 (6 bases). The CDR3 has 16 amino acids. Germline V gene lookup returns CDR1 SGHTA and CDR2 FQGNSA. Deletions cut 0 bases from V and 2 bases from J, with 13 bases between. The CDR3 sequence is CASSLASSAGQETQYF. Here the CDR3 DNA reads TGTGCCAGCAGCTTAGCAAGCTCTGCGGGGCAAGAGACCCAGTACTTC.

The gene calls are TRBV5-5 and TRBJ2-2, with D hard to call. V lost 2 bases to trimming and J lost 4 bases, with 3 bases between them. The CDR3 covers 12 residues. Germline CDR1 and CDR2: SGHKS and YYEKEE (reference sequence). CDR3 bases: TGTGCCAGCAGCTTCAGCACCGGGGAGCTGTTTTTT. This codes for CASSFSTGELFF.